One and the same sample provided the 24 T cell receptor beta chains below, sequenced in a study of T-cell memory formation after mild COVID-19 (dated by TCRdb to the early 2020s). Library creation used 5' RACE. Sequencing relied on an Illumina NovaSeq 6000. TCRdb applied fastp at Q25 and MiXCR to the public reads, then kept only in-frame beta chains. Every distinct CDR3 protein forms one entry, paired with its most common genes and DNA. Counted in this sample were under 550,000 distinct CDR3 sequences; over 15% of them appeared once. The ten largest clones add up to about 12% of the sample. Sequences were obtained from PBMCs or a T cell subset sorted from them (not recorded which). Receptors were obtained from an adult woman who had mild COVID-19 (a few samples of this study predate the infection). The sample titles of this study are shuffled in the database, so cell type and time point are left out; the donor was told from shared clones.

This clonotype has only a few counts. This rearrangement joins TRBV14 to TRBJ2-7, with D unclear. The V gene lost 0 bases and the J gene lost 4 bases, with 10 bases spanning the gap. Looked up from germline, CDR1 is SGHDN and CDR2 is FVKESK. The CDR3 extends over 14 amino acids. CDR3: CASSQDWALYEQYF. The CDR3, as DNA: TGTGCCAGCAGCCAAGATTGGGCCCTATACGAGCAGTACTTC.

This clonotype was picked up one time. The V and J genes are TRBV12-3 or TRBV12-4 and TRBJ1-5, with D maybe TRBD1 (5 bases). V gave up 10 bases and J gave up 0 bases, with 10 bases separating them. The CDR3 has 13 amino acids. CDR3 nucleotides: TGTGCCACCTCGGACACTAGCAATCAGCCCCAGCATTTT. Residues: CATSDTSNQPQHF.

This clonotype was seen only a few times. Here the CDR3 reads CASSPGDQETQYF. CDR3 bases: TGTGCCAGCAGTCCGGGTGACCAAGAGACCCAGTACTTC. The chain recombines TRBV28 with TRBJ2-5; no clear D gene. The CDR3 is made up of 13 amino acids. Trimming took 5 bases from V and 0 from J, leaving 7 bases between them. Germline CDR1 is MDHEN and CDR2 is SYDVKM.

The V gene is TRBV6-2 or TRBV6-3, the J gene TRBJ2-7; 7 bases are shared with TRBD2. The junction had 1 base not matched to a gene; V was cut back by 8 bases and J by 0 bases. Per germline, CDR1 MNHEY and CDR2 SVGEGT. This CDR3 spans 12 amino acids. CDR3 coding DNA: TGTGCCAGCGGGGGGGTCTCCTACGAGCAGTACTTC. Protein product: CASGGVSYEQYF.

This clonotype was picked up a small number of times. The chain recombines TRBV7-2 with TRBJ1-3; TRBD1 matches at 7 bases. V lost 7 bases, J lost 3 bases, and 21 bases stayed unmatched. CDR3 length: 19 amino acids. Germline CDR1 and CDR2: SGHTA and FQGNSA. CDR3 bases: TGTGCCAGCACCCCACCAGAACCCGCAGGGGGAGTAATTGGAAACACCATATATTTT. This codes for CASTPPEPAGGVIGNTIYF.

The CDR3 DNA reads as TGCGCCAGCAGCCAAGATTGGACTAGCGGCTACAATGAGCAGTTCTTC. This encodes CASSQDWTSGYNEQFF. The chain carries TRBV4-1 and TRBJ2-1; TRBD2 agrees at 10 bases. This CDR3 contains 16 residues. The J segment lost 3 bases and the V segment lost 0 bases, leaving 2 bases of the junction unmatched. Germline V gene data show CDR1 as MGHRA and CDR2 as YSYEKL.

This clonotype was seen only a few times. The chain combines TRBV7-2 with TRBJ1-3, with 9 bases identical to TRBD1. The germline V gene has CDR1 SGHTA and CDR2 FQGNSA. CDR3 length: 14 residues. Unmatched junction bases numbered 6, after V lost 4 bases and J lost 8 bases. CDR3 loop: CASSWDRVGDTIYF. The CDR3 DNA follows: TGTGCCAGCAGCTGGGACAGGGTAGGAGACACCATATATTTT.

This clonotype came up a few times. The V call is TRBV7-9, the J call TRBJ2-7; maybe TRBD2 (6 bases). V was trimmed by 5 bases and J by 4 bases, leaving 18 bases between them. The CDR3 is 15 amino acids. In germline, CDR1 is SEHNR, CDR2 FQNEAQ (reference sequence). Here the CDR3 DNA reads TGTGCCAGCAGCCACCCTGCCGGGGGAGATTACGAGCAGTACTTC. It is translated as CASSHPAGGDYEQYF.

This chain connects TRBV29-1 to TRBJ2-7; 12 nucleotides align to TRBD1. The V gene end was trimmed by 3 bases and the J gene end by 6 bases; junction bases not matched to a gene: 3. In germline, CDR1 is SQVTM, CDR2 ANQGSEA. The CDR3 is made up of 13 amino acids. The CDR3: CSVEGQGASEQYF. In DNA form, the CDR3 reads TGCAGCGTTGAGGGACAGGGGGCAAGCGAGCAGTACTTC.

V gene TRBV12-3 or TRBV12-4 combines with J gene TRBJ1-6; 11 positions match TRBD1. This CDR3 is 17 amino acids long. V gave up 4 bases and J gave up 8 bases; unmatched junction bases: 10. This chain's CDR3 is CASSSGGTGGSYSPLHF. The CDR3 DNA sequence: TGTGCCAGCAGTTCTGGTGGGACAGGGGGGAGCTATTCACCCCTCCACTTT.

There are a few counts of this clonotype. V gene TRBV7-9 combines with J gene TRBJ1-1; the D gene is possibly TRBD1 (5 bases). The CDR3 runs 13 residues. V was pared by 5 bases and J by 6 bases, with 13 bases between. Germline assignment: CDR1 SEHNR and CDR2 FQNEAQ (reference sequence). The CDR3 is CASSRETGPEAFF. Written as DNA, the CDR3 is TGTGCCAGCAGCCGGGAAACGGGGCCTGAAGCTTTCTTT.

This clonotype was counted between two and nine times. The CDR3 region is CASSDGSSRTQYF. The CDR3 DNA sequence: TGCGCCAGCAGTGACGGGTCCTCGAGGACGCAGTATTTT. The genes are TRBV10-2 and TRBJ2-3; D gene unclear. Looked up from germline, CDR1 is WSHSY and CDR2 is SAAADI. This CDR3 contains 13 residues. Trimming left V 3 bases short and J 9 bases short, with 13 bases between.

This clonotype was observed a handful of times. The CDR3 region is CSVAGQEGGELFF. The CDR3 coding sequence is TGCAGCGTGGCCGGACAGGAGGGCGGGGAGCTGTTTTTT. This chain links TRBV29-1 with TRBJ2-2, with D possibly matching TRBD1 (7 bases). The CDR3 is 13 amino acids. Germline V gene data show CDR1 as SQVTM and CDR2 as ANQGSEA. V was shortened by 6 bases and J by 7 bases, with 15 bases between the two germline ends.

For this clonotype: Because the CDR3 is missing its conserved closing phenylalanine or tryptophan, this is likely a read error. The chain has TRBV19 and TRBJ1-2; 7 bases fit TRBD1. CDR1 is LNHDA and CDR2 is SQIVND in the germline V gene (reference sequence). The junction had 12 bases not matched to a gene; V was cut back by 11 bases and J by 3 bases. The CDR3 contains 14 residues. The CDR3 region is CAVVGPDRDYGYTS. In nucleotides, the CDR3 is TGTGCCGTCGTGGGCCCAGACAGGGACTATGGCTACACCTCC.

This clonotype has more than one count but fewer than ten. The rearrangement uses TRBV20-1 and TRBJ2-3; 12 bases line up with TRBD2. V trimming: 6 bases; J trimming: 4 bases; junction bases outside the gene matches: 17. This CDR3 spans 18 amino acids. The germline V gene has CDR1 DFQATT and CDR2 SNEGSKA (reference sequence). The CDR3: CSAHWTSGIGPVSDTQYF. The CDR3 bases are TGCAGTGCCCATTGGACTAGCGGGATAGGGCCCGTTTCAGATACGCAGTATTTT.

This clonotype appeared once. The chain links TRBV5-1 to TRBJ1-1; D may be TRBD1 (5 bases). The CDR3 is 15 amino acids. V gave up 0 bases and J gave up 0 bases, with 9 bases separating them. Per the germline V gene, CDR1 is SGHRS and CDR2 is YFSETQ. For the CDR3, the DNA is TGCGCCAGCAGCTTGGGACAGAAACTGAACACTGAAGCTTTCTTT. It specifies CASSLGQKLNTEAFF.

The table lists this clonotype with a few counts. The chain links TRBV15 to TRBJ2-2, with D unresolved. Germline V CDR1 and CDR2: LNHNV, YYDKDF (reference sequence). The V end was cut by 0 bases, the J end by 7 bases, with 15 bases between. This CDR3 is 16 amino acids long. The CDR3 here is CATSRDILSGNGELFF. DNA of the CDR3: TGTGCCACCAGCAGAGATATACTGTCAGGAAACGGGGAGCTGTTTTTT.

The genes are TRBV3-1 and TRBJ2-7; TRBD1 might be the D (6 bases). Between the trimmed V and J ends, which lost 0 bases and 7 bases, there was a span of 22 bases. Germline-derived CDR1 and CDR2 are LGHDT and YNNKEL (reference sequence). The CDR3 contains 17 residues. The CDR3 nucleotides read TGTGCCAGCAGCCAAGAAGTTGGGCAGGGGAATCTGGGGGAGCAGTACTTC. Translated, it gives CASSQEVGQGNLGEQYF.

This clonotype was recorded only once. The CDR3 DNA sequence: TGCGCCAGCAGCCAAGATAGGACTAGCCAAGATCATGAGCAGTTCTTC. This codes for CASSQDRTSQDHEQFF. The V gene is TRBV4-1, the J gene TRBJ2-1, with 8 nucleotides matching TRBD2. This CDR3 is built from 16 residues. In germline, CDR1 is MGHRA, CDR2 YSYEKL. The V segment lost 0 bases and the J segment 8 bases; nucleotides outside the gene matches: 9.

The gene calls are TRBV19 and TRBJ2-7, with TRBD2 as a possible D gene (6 bases). The CDR3 is 15 residues long. The V gene lost 5 bases and the J gene lost 0 bases, with 14 bases spanning the gap. Germline CDR1 reads LNHDA; CDR2 reads SQIVND (reference sequence). CDR3 region: CASSPRFGSSYEQYF. The CDR3 bases are TGTGCCAGTAGTCCCCGGTTCGGGAGCTCCTACGAGCAGTACTTC.

The sample holds a few counts of this clonotype. The rearrangement joins TRBV4-3 to TRBJ1-5; perhaps TRBD1 as D (5 bases). V lost 0 bases and J 7 bases, leaving 7 bases between the germline ends. In germline, CDR1 is LGHNA, CDR2 YSLEER. The CDR3 runs 13 residues. The CDR3 DNA reads TGCGCCAGCAGCCAAGATTCAGGGCAGCCCCAGCATTTT. This sequence encodes CASSQDSGQPQHF.

The CDR3 loop reads CASSSTGLGPYEQYF. The CDR3 DNA is TGCGCCAGCAGCTCAACGGGACTAGGTCCCTACGAGCAGTACTTC. The J gene is TRBJ2-7, the V gene TRBV5-1, with TRBD2 matching 8 bases. V trimming: 3 bases; J trimming: 2 bases; junction bases outside the gene matches: 7. The CDR3 is made up of 15 amino acids. Germline loops: CDR1 SGHRS, CDR2 YFSETQ. The variable domain in full, with the rest retrieved from reference TRBV5-1 and TRBJ2-7, is KAGVTQTPRYLIKTRGQQVTLSCSPISGHRSVSWYQQTPGQGLQFLFEYFSETQRNKGNFPGRFSGRQFSNSRSEMNVSTLELGDSALYLCASSSTGLGPYEQYFGPGTRLTVT.

The chain is built from TRBV6-5 and TRBJ2-3; 12 nucleotides agree with TRBD2. Per the germline V gene, CDR1 is MNHEY and CDR2 is SVGAGI. This CDR3 has 18 amino acids. The V and J ends lost 6 bases and 2 bases, in that order; junction bases with no gene match: 12. CDR3: CASSLDRLAGDLTDTQYF. CDR3 in DNA: TGTGCCAGCAGCCTCGATCGACTAGCGGGGGACCTCACAGATACGCAGTATTTT.

The V gene is TRBV20-1, the J gene TRBJ2-7, with a weak D call TRBD1 (6 bases). This CDR3 region has 14 residues. Trimming stripped 3 bases from V and 3 bases from J, with 15 bases between. Germline V gives CDR1 DFQATT, CDR2 SNEGSKA (reference sequence). The CDR3 is CSASKGQGIYEQYF. The CDR3 coding sequence is TGCAGTGCTAGTAAGGGGCAGGGGATCTACGAGCAGTACTTC.